This TCR beta chain came from a study of cytomegalovirus exposure and HLA in healthy donors. Findings and limits, study-wide: CMV serostatus was the sole immune exposure information available. When analyzed later, the rates of TCR association showed variation by HLA locus, with DRB1 the most and HLA-C the fewest.

The table lists this clone with a few counts. The antigen is not known. The PCR made use of 60 Vbeta and 13 Jbeta primers. As originally analysed: As a later analysis found, there were about 80 million unique TCR beta chains, of which roughly 11 million were shared. Libraries were prepared by immunoSEQ multiplex PCR; TCRdb keeps only in-frame clonotypes and omits some of them. V, J and clone size are those of that table, while D and trimming were read from the DNA. The sample records approximately 45,000 clones, 55% to 75% being singletons. Sequencing input: PBMCs. The TCR originated in a woman aged 25 to 39 in good health and CMV-seronegative.

The CDR3 DNA reads as TGTGCCAGCAGTTACCGAGGGCAGCAGTACTTC. Translating it yields CASSYRGQQYF. The rearrangement links TRBV28 to TRBJ2-7, with D perhaps TRBD2 (5 bases). Germline V gene data show CDR1 as MDHEN and CDR2 as SYDVKM. V was pared by 4 bases and J by 8 bases, with 9 bases between. The CDR3 sequence is 11 residues long.